The 2 T cell receptor beta chains below come from one sample, sequenced in a study of vaccination effects on CD4 cells after COVID-19. The ViraFEST assay expanded antigen-specific CD4+ T cells with viral peptide pools before sequencing. Following an approximately 9-day culture, CD4+ T cells were purified. Participants completed two doses of the BNT162b2 or mRNA-1273 vaccine. Clones were read by immunoSEQ multiplex PCR, and TCRdb kept only the in-frame ones, dropping some. The sample lists about 60,000 clones, around 80% seen once, with roughly 2% in the top ten. These TCRs' antigens remain unknown. Sequencing used CD4+ T cells from PBMCs cultured with HCoV-OC43 spike peptides, obtained after COVID-19 vaccination. Indicated subset: HCoV-OC43 spike overlapping peptide pool stimulation. These receptor sequences come from a human donor who received a COVID-19 vaccine.

The V gene is TRBV27, the J gene TRBJ2-7; D is ambiguous. The germline V gene has CDR1 MNHEY and CDR2 SMNVEV (reference sequence). The V end lost 3 bases, the J end lost 5 bases, and 8 bases lay between the germline ends. The CDR3 sequence is 12 residues long. Written as DNA, the CDR3 is TGTGCCAGCAGTTTCAGTCGTCACGAGCAGTACGTC. It translates to CASSFSRHEQYV.

The rearrangement uses TRBV9 and TRBJ2-5; D is possibly TRBD1 or TRBD2 (5 bases each). The CDR3 consists of 14 residues. The V and J ends lost 0 bases and 4 bases respectively, with 10 bases between them. Germline CDR1 and CDR2: SGDLS and YYNGEE. The CDR3 DNA follows: TGTGCCAGCAGCGTAGGAGGGGTGGGAGAGACCCAGTACTTC. Amino acids: CASSVGGVGETQYF.